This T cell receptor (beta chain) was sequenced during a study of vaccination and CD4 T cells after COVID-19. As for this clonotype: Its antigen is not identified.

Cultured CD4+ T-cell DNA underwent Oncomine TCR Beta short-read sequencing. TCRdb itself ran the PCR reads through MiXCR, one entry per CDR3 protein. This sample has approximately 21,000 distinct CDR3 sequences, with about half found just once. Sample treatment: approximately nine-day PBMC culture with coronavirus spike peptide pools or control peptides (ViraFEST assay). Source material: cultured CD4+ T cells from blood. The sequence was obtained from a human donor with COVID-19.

DNA for the CDR3: TGTGCCACCACACAGGGGCCTTTAGCTAACTATGGCTACACCTTC. Protein: CATTQGPLANYGYTF. The chain carries TRBV15 and TRBJ1-2; 7 positions agree with TRBD1. With 7 bases clipped from V and 0 bases from J, the junction kept 8 bases outside the gene matches. The CDR3 spans 15 residues. The V gene's germline CDR1 is LNHNV and CDR2 YYDKDF (reference sequence).